Each of the 10 T cell receptor beta chains below was sequenced from the same sample in a study of T-cell memory formation after mild COVID-19. TCRdb redid the calling of the 5' RACE reads with MiXCR, one entry per CDR3 protein. The sample records hundreds of thousands of distinct CDR3 sequences, about a sixth being singletons. The sample taken for sequencing was PBMCs or a T cell subset sorted from them (not recorded which). The receptor source for this set is a man younger than 35 who had mild COVID-19 (a few samples of this study predate the infection). Cell type and time point are not known.

This rearrangement joins TRBV5-6 to TRBJ2-7; D call uncertain. The CDR3 has 16 residues. V shed 5 bases and J shed 9 bases, with 27 bases lying between them. Germline V lookup: CDR1 SGHDT, CDR2 YYEEEE. The chain's CDR3 is CASSEDPRWGPRRQYV. The CDR3 nucleotides read TGTGCCAGCAGTGAGGATCCGAGGTGGGGTCCTAGGCGGCAGTACGTC.

This chain connects TRBV5-1 to TRBJ1-2, with a possible D match to TRBD1 (6 bases). This CDR3 comprises 15 residues. V lost 0 bases, J lost 3 bases, and 12 bases lay in between. The germline CDR1 and CDR2 sequences are SGHRS and YFSETQ. CDR3 DNA sequence: TGCGCCAGCAGCTTGGTACGGGGGGCGGACTATGGCTACACCTTC. It specifies CASSLVRGADYGYTF.

This clonotype was detected many times. This chain joins TRBV29-1 and TRBJ2-5; D call uncertain. The CDR3 totals 12 residues. V lost 3 bases and J 4 bases, leaving 9 bases between the germline ends. CDR1 SQVTM and CDR2 ANQGSEA come from the germline V gene. CDR3 sequence: CSVDRTGETQYF. CDR3 DNA: TGCAGCGTTGATCGGACGGGAGAGACCCAGTACTTC.

This clonotype was observed a few times. The chain combines TRBV2 with TRBJ1-2; D might be TRBD1 (5 bases). V shed 10 bases and J shed 7 bases, with 22 bases lying between them. Germline CDR1 SNHLY, CDR2 FYNNEI. The CDR3 has 14 residues. CDR3 bases: TGTGCCACCGCAACAAGACAGACGGGACGTGGCTACACCTTC. Translated: CATATRQTGRGYTF.

This clonotype was picked up a small number of times. The chain carries TRBV4-1 and TRBJ2-7; D unclear. Germline V gene sequence: CDR1 MGHRA, CDR2 YSYEKL. This CDR3 region has 14 residues. Trimming removed 0 bases from V and 1 base from J, with 7 bases in between. CDR3 in amino acids: CASSQDWDSYEQYF. The DNA of the CDR3 is TGCGCCAGCAGCCAAGATTGGGATTCCTACGAGCAGTACTTC.

This clonotype was seen a few times. J is TRBJ1-2 and V is TRBV5-1; 8 nucleotides agree with TRBD1. Per germline, CDR1 SGHRS and CDR2 YFSETQ. CDR3 length equals 13 residues. The trim removed 7 bases at V and 7 bases at J, leaving 9 bases unmatched. In nucleotides, the CDR3 is TGCGCCAGCGACCCTGGACAGGGAATTGGCTACACCTTC. Translated, it gives CASDPGQGIGYTF.

This rearrangement joins TRBV7-3 to TRBJ2-3; D is perhaps TRBD1 or TRBD2 (5 bases each). The CDR3 loop spans 13 amino acids. CDR1 and CDR2 (germline): SGHTA, FQGTGA. Trimming took 3 bases from V and 9 from J, leaving 13 bases between them. CDR3 nucleotides: TGTGCCAGCAGCTTTGAGCCGGGACCCACGCAGTATTTT. This encodes CASSFEPGPTQYF.

This clonotype was seen a few times. The chain links TRBV7-8 to TRBJ2-1, with TRBD2 identical over 15 bases. V shed 0 bases and J 5 bases; nucleotides not matched to a gene: 5. This CDR3 is built from 18 residues. CDR1 is SGHVS and CDR2 is FQNEAQ in the germline V gene. CDR3 protein: CASSLAGTSGGTDNEQFF. In DNA form, the CDR3 reads TGTGCCAGCAGCTTAGCCGGGACTAGCGGGGGGACGGACAATGAGCAGTTCTTC.

This clonotype was detected only a few times. CDR3 residues: CASSLGQGASGTQYF. In DNA form, the CDR3 reads TGTGCCAGCAGCTTGGGACAGGGCGCCTCAGGGACCCAGTACTTC. The chain has TRBV7-2 and TRBJ2-5; TRBD1 matches 9 bases. The CDR3 is 15 amino acids. Trimming at V came to 3 bases and at J to 7 bases, leaving 9 bases not matched to a gene. Germline-derived CDR1 and CDR2 are SGHTA and FQGNSA.

Only a few counts were recorded for this clonotype. This chain connects TRBV14 to TRBJ2-3; perhaps TRBD2 as D (5 bases). Germline V gene sequence: CDR1 SGHDN, CDR2 FVKESK. The V end was cut by 0 bases, the J end by 3 bases, with 10 bases between. This CDR3 is built from 15 residues. In DNA form, the CDR3 reads TGTGCCAGCAGCCAAGATCTAGGCGGGACAGATACGCAGTATTTT. Protein: CASSQDLGGTDTQYF.